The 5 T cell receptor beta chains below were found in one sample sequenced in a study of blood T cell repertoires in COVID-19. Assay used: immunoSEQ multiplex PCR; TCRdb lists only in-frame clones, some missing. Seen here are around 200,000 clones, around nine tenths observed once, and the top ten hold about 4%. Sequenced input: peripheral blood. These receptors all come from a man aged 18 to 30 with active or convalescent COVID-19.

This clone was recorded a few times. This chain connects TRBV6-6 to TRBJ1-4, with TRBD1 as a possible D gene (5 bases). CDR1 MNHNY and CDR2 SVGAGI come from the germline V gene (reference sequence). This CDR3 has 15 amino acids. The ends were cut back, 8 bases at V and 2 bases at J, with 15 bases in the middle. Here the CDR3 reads CASARQFGTNEKLFF. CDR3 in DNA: TGTGCCAGCGCAAGACAGTTTGGGACTAATGAAAAACTGTTTTTT.

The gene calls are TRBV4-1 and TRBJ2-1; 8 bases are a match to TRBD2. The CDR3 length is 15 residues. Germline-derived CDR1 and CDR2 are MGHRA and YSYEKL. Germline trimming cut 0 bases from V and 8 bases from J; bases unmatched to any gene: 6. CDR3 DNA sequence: TGCGCCAGCAGCCAAGACTCGGGGGGGTGGTATGAGCAGTTCTTC. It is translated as CASSQDSGGWYEQFF.

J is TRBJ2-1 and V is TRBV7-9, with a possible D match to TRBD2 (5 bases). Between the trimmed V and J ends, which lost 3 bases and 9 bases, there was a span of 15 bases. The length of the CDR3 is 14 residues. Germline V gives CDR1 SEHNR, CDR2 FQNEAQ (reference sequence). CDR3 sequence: CASSFGEWSTEQFF. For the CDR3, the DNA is TGTGCCAGCAGCTTCGGGGAGTGGAGTACTGAGCAGTTCTTC.

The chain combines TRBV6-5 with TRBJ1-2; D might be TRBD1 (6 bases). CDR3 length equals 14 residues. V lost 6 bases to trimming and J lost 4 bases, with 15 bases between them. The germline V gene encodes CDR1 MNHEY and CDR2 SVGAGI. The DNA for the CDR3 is TGTGCCAGCAGAATAGGGGGTTCTCGCTATGGCTACACCTTC. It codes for CASRIGGSRYGYTF.

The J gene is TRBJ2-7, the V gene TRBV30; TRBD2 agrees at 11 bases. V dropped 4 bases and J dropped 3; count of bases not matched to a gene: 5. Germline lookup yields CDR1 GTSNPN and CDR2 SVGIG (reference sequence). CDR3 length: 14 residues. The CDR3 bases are TGTGCCTGGACCGGGACTAGCGGAGTCTACGAGCAGTACTTC. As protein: CAWTGTSGVYEQYF.